Each of the 27 T cell receptor beta chains below was sequenced from the same sample in a study of response to subunit inactivated influenza vaccine (dated by TCRdb to 2016 to 2019). The protocol used for the library was RT-PCR. Sequencer: Illumina HiSeq 2500. The public reads were reprocessed in TCRdb via fastp at Q25 and MiXCR, keeping in-frame beta chains. Under each unique CDR3 protein, matching rows form one entry showing the most common genes and DNA. Recorded for this sample are 500,000 to 600,000 distinct CDR3 sequences; approximately 11% of them occurred a single time. Clones ranked in the top ten supply 9.5% to 11% of the sample. This sample was shared with a second study, whose subject was T cells expressing NK-cell markers. From that second study: TCR beta cDNA libraries were made by 5'RACE template switching that added a universal primer site and unique molecular identifiers.

The material was PBMCs from blood, obtained on the day of vaccination. Every receptor here comes from a man aged 50 to 60 who received an inactivated influenza vaccine. Donor details come from another sample of the same person, matched by shared clones.

In this sample, this clonotype turned up a few times. The rearrangement uses TRBV2 and TRBJ2-1; a possible D gene is TRBD2 (6 bases). V lost 1 base and J 7 bases, leaving 20 bases between the germline ends. The CDR3 is 17 amino acids. Per the germline V gene, CDR1 is SNHLY and CDR2 is FYNNEI. Here the CDR3 DNA reads TGTGCCAGCAGTGAAGGATTGCGAGCCCGGGGGATGAATGAGCAGTTCTTC. Amino acids: CASSEGLRARGMNEQFF.

This clonotype was counted many times. The chain carries TRBV12-3 or TRBV12-4 and TRBJ1-5, with D uncertain. The length of the CDR3 is 13 residues. V lost 0 bases and J 3 bases, leaving 3 bases between the germline ends. Here the CDR3 reads CASSLAFNQPQHF. The CDR3 DNA sequence: TGTGCCAGCAGTTTAGCGTTCAATCAGCCCCAGCATTTT.

This clonotype came up a few times. The rearrangement links TRBV28 to TRBJ2-2; 8 bases line up with TRBD1. The germline CDR1 and CDR2 sequences are MDHEN and SYDVKM. With 2 bases clipped from V and 5 bases from J, the junction kept 4 bases outside the gene matches. This CDR3 is 15 amino acids long. CDR3 region: CASSLPRGRTGELFF. DNA of the CDR3: TGTGCCAGCAGTTTACCCAGGGGGCGGACCGGGGAGCTGTTTTTT.

The CDR3 sequence: CASSKGTILGVAGELFF. The CDR3, as DNA: TGTGCCAGCAGTAAAGGGACAATCCTAGGCGTGGCCGGGGAGCTGTTTTTT. The gene calls are TRBV12-3 or TRBV12-4 and TRBJ2-2, with D perhaps matching TRBD1 (6 bases). The CDR3 is 17 amino acids. Trimming left V 5 bases short and J 6 bases short, with 22 bases between.

The table lists this clonotype with a few counts. The V call is TRBV6-5, the J call TRBJ2-7; a possible D gene is TRBD1 (6 bases). Germline V gene data show CDR1 as MNHEY and CDR2 as SVGAGI. The CDR3 contains 14 residues. The germline V and J ends were trimmed by 2 bases and 3 bases, with 11 bases remaining between them. The CDR3 coding sequence is TGTGCCAGCAGTTACCCAGGGGCCCACTACGAGCAGTACTTC. Translated: CASSYPGAHYEQYF.

This clonotype turned up a few times. V usage is TRBV20-1 and J usage is TRBJ2-1; D gene ambiguous. The CDR3 extends over 15 amino acids. Germline lookup yields CDR1 DFQATT and CDR2 SNEGSKA (reference sequence). The V end was cut by 7 bases, the J end by 0 bases, with 16 bases between. In nucleotides, the CDR3 is TGCAGTGAAAGAGTTACCGGTAGCTCCTACAATGAGCAGTTCTTC. This translates into CSERVTGSSYNEQFF.

The rearrangement links TRBV29-1 to TRBJ1-2; D is uncertain. The ends were cut back, 2 bases at V and 0 bases at J, with 4 bases in the middle. Looked up from germline, CDR1 is SQVTM and CDR2 is ANQGSEA. CDR3 length equals 12 residues. The CDR3 here is CSVEFSNYGYTF. The CDR3 nucleotides read TGCAGCGTTGAATTTTCTAACTATGGCTACACCTTC.

The chain carries TRBV5-1 and TRBJ1-4, with 8 nucleotides matching TRBD1. CDR3 length equals 14 residues. The junction had 5 bases not matched to a gene; V was cut back by 4 bases and J by 6 bases. Germline values: CDR1 SGHRS, CDR2 YFSETQ. Here the CDR3 reads CASSRQGSDEKLFF. The CDR3 DNA sequence: TGCGCCAGCAGCAGACAGGGGTCGGATGAAAAACTGTTTTTT.

The chain is built from TRBV10-1 and TRBJ2-7, with a tentative D call TRBD2 (5 bases). V was pared by 4 bases and J by 5 bases, with 12 bases between. The CDR3 length is 13 residues. Looked up from germline, CDR1 is WNHNN and CDR2 is SYGVQD (reference sequence). CDR3 loop: CASSVRGIHEQYF. The CDR3 DNA is TGCGCCAGCAGTGTAAGAGGGATCCACGAGCAGTACTTC.

The chain joins TRBV7-7 to TRBJ2-2; TRBD1 is a possible D gene (6 bases). The CDR3 is 17 amino acids. Germline CDR1 and CDR2: SSHAT and FNYEAQ (reference sequence). Trimming removed 5 bases at V and 5 bases at J, with 21 bases between. Here the CDR3 DNA reads TGTGCCAGCAGCCCGGTCTTAACAGGGTGGCGGACCGGGGAGCTGTTTTTT. It translates to CASSPVLTGWRTGELFF.

Only a few counts were recorded for this clonotype. CDR3 sequence (DNA): TGTGCCACCAGTGACGGGGGAGGAAACATTCAGTACTTC. Translation: CATSDGGGNIQYF. V usage is TRBV24-1 and J usage is TRBJ2-4, with D possibly matching TRBD2 (6 bases). Trimming removed 4 bases at V and 6 bases at J, with 9 bases between. There are 13 residues in the CDR3. The germline V gene has CDR1 KGHDR and CDR2 SFDVKD.

The rearrangement links TRBV7-9 to TRBJ2-1; D is ambiguous. Germline CDR1 reads SEHNR; CDR2 reads FQNEAQ (reference sequence). V was cut by 4 bases and J by 0 bases, with 16 bases left in between. The CDR3 is made up of 17 amino acids. The CDR3 nucleotides are TGTGCCAGCAGCTCCCGCCTCCAGGTTAACTCCTACAATGAGCAGTTCTTC. Translated: CASSSRLQVNSYNEQFF.

The gene calls are TRBV30 and TRBJ2-1; D may be TRBD2 (5 bases). The CDR3 length is 15 residues. Germline V gene sequence: CDR1 GTSNPN, CDR2 SVGIG (reference sequence). Deletions cut 2 bases from V and 0 bases from J, with 11 bases between. CDR3 sequence reads: CAWSSGLSSYNEQFF. DNA for the CDR3: TGTGCCTGGAGTTCCGGACTTAGCTCCTACAATGAGCAGTTCTTC.

The rearrangement links TRBV14 to TRBJ2-7, with D possibly called TRBD1 or TRBD2 (5 bases each). CDR3 size: 14 residues. Trimming took off 1 base at V and 4 bases at J, with 11 bases between the two ends. Germline V gene lookup returns CDR1 SGHDN and CDR2 FVKESK. CDR3 nucleotide sequence: TGTGCCAGCAGCCAAGTTGGGGGACGGTACGAGCAGTACTTC. It translates to CASSQVGGRYEQYF.

In its sample, this clonotype was seen many times. The genes are TRBV5-1 and TRBJ1-2; TRBD1 matches 7 bases. Per the germline V gene, CDR1 is SGHRS and CDR2 is YFSETQ. The CDR3 covers 15 residues. The J segment lost 4 bases and the V segment lost 2 bases, leaving 8 bases of the junction unmatched. The CDR3 DNA sequence: TGCGCCAGCAGCTTACGAACAGGGGCGGGCTATGGCTACACCTTC. Translated: CASSLRTGAGYGYTF.

This clonotype was counted ten times or more. The V gene is TRBV27, the J gene TRBJ2-1, with TRBD2 identical over 7 bases. This CDR3 comprises 14 residues. The V segment lost 3 bases and the J segment 6 bases; nucleotides outside the gene matches: 5. CDR1 and CDR2 (germline): MNHEY, SMNVEV (reference sequence). The CDR3 coding sequence is TGTGCCAGCAGTTTCCGCGGGACTATCAATGAGCAGTTCTTC. Amino acids: CASSFRGTINEQFF.

CDR3 region: CASSSTSGGASDTQYF. The CDR3 bases are TGTGCCAGCAGCTCGACTAGCGGGGGGGCATCAGATACGCAGTATTTT. This chain links TRBV7-2 with TRBJ2-3; 14 bases are a match to TRBD2. In germline, CDR1 is SGHTA, CDR2 FQGNSA. The length of the CDR3 is 16 residues. V was pared by 4 bases and J by 4 bases, with 4 bases of the junction left unmatched.

Ten or more counts support this clonotype. This chain uses TRBV11-2 with TRBJ2-1, with TRBD2 matching 8 bases. Looked up from germline, CDR1 is SGHAT and CDR2 is FQNNGV. The CDR3 extends over 21 amino acids. J was trimmed by 7 bases and V by 1 base; bases with no gene match: 24. The CDR3 protein is CASSLVSVNLLSGRERNEQFF. CDR3 DNA sequence: TGTGCCAGCAGCTTAGTGTCTGTTAATTTACTAAGCGGGAGAGAAAGGAATGAGCAGTTCTTC.

This chain links TRBV18 with TRBJ1-2; D unresolved. CDR1 is KGHSH and CDR2 is LQKENI in the germline V gene. The CDR3 is made up of 13 amino acids. Trimming removed 4 bases from V and 0 bases from J, with 6 bases in between. Written as DNA, the CDR3 is TGTGCCAGCTCACTGATAACTAACTATGGCTACACCTTC. Translation gives CASSLITNYGYTF.

The V and J genes are TRBV11-2 and TRBJ2-7, with 13 bases lining up with TRBD2. The CDR3 has 17 residues. The V segment lost 5 bases and the J segment 0 bases; nucleotides outside the gene matches: 7. The V gene's germline CDR1 is SGHAT and CDR2 FQNNGV. CDR3 nucleotide sequence: TGTGCCAGCAGCGGGCCGGGACTAGCGGGATTCTCCTACGAGCAGTACTTC. Encoded protein: CASSGPGLAGFSYEQYF.

V and J are TRBV7-2 and TRBJ2-5, with D possibly TRBD1 on 6 matching bases. The CDR3 is 16 amino acids. Germline lookup yields CDR1 SGHTA and CDR2 FQGNSA. V was clipped by 5 bases and J by 1 base, with 17 bases between them. CDR3: CASSRNTGFLQETQYF. The CDR3 DNA sequence: TGTGCCAGCAGCCGGAATACAGGGTTCCTCCAAGAGACCCAGTACTTC.

The chain joins TRBV11-1 to TRBJ2-2; D unresolved. Germline values: CDR1 SGHAT, CDR2 FQDESV (reference sequence). The V gene lost 1 base and the J gene lost 6 bases, with 15 bases spanning the gap. The CDR3 spans 16 residues. DNA for the CDR3: TGTGCCAGCAGCTTAGTATCAGGAGCCGGCGCCGGGGAGCTGTTTTTT. Its translation is CASSLVSGAGAGELFF.

The rearrangement joins TRBV5-1 to TRBJ2-1; no definite D call. CDR1 and CDR2 (germline): SGHRS, YFSETQ. CDR3 length: 15 amino acids. The germline V and J ends were trimmed by 3 bases and 5 bases, with 15 bases remaining between them. This CDR3 reads CASSSSRVRHNEQFF. CDR3 coding DNA: TGCGCCAGCAGCTCTTCTAGGGTTCGGCACAATGAGCAGTTCTTC.

This clonotype showed up just a few times. This CDR3 is CSVVGDRWGTEAFF. The DNA of the CDR3 is TGCAGCGTTGTTGGAGACAGGTGGGGCACTGAAGCTTTCTTT. The chain uses TRBV29-1 and TRBJ1-1, with TRBD1 as a possible D gene (6 bases). The CDR3 has 14 residues. The V gene's germline CDR1 is SQVTM and CDR2 ANQGSEA. The ends were cut back, 4 bases at V and 4 bases at J, with 16 bases in the middle.

V gene TRBV19 combines with J gene TRBJ2-1; the D call may be TRBD1 or TRBD2 (5 bases each). CDR3 length equals 14 residues. CDR1 is LNHDA and CDR2 is SQIVND in the germline V gene (reference sequence). Trimming removed 7 bases from V and 4 bases from J, with 14 bases in between. DNA of the CDR3: TGTGCCAGTAAGGGACCGGGGTCGTACAATGAGCAGTTCTTC. Translated, it gives CASKGPGSYNEQFF.

This clonotype has a single count. The chain uses TRBV9 and TRBJ2-3; no reliable D call. The CDR3 has 14 amino acids. CDR1 and CDR2 from the germline V gene are SGDLS and YYNGEE. Trimming removed 0 bases at V and 1 base at J, with 6 bases between. Written as DNA, the CDR3 is TGTGCCAGCAGCGTAGAGGTGCGCACAGATACGCAGTATTTT. As protein: CASSVEVRTDTQYF.

The chain carries TRBV5-8 and TRBJ2-7; tentatively, D is TRBD1 (6 bases). Looked up from germline, CDR1 is SGHTS and CDR2 is YDEGEE. V was trimmed by 0 bases and J by 2 bases, leaving 12 bases between them. The CDR3 spans 15 residues. The CDR3 coding sequence is TGTGCCAGCAGCTTGGCCTGGACAGAGGCCTACGAGCAGTACTTC. It yields the protein CASSLAWTEAYEQYF.